The 26 T cell receptor beta chains listed next were all sequenced from one sample in a study of T-cell memory formation after mild COVID-19. One entry per CDR3 protein, called by TCRdb with MiXCR from the 5' RACE reads. Among 350,000 or so distinct CDR3 sequences listed, under 25% were seen once. The sample was PBMCs or a T cell subset sorted from them (not recorded which). These receptors were taken from an adult woman who had mild COVID-19 (a few samples of this study predate the infection). Cell type and time point are not known.

This clonotype has at least ten counts. V is TRBV12-3 or TRBV12-4 and J is TRBJ2-1; 7 nucleotides align to TRBD2. The CDR3 runs to 15 residues. J was trimmed by 7 bases and V by 3 bases; bases with no gene match: 9. The DNA for the CDR3 is TGTGCCAGCAGTTTGGGTCTAGCGGAGGGTAATGAGCAGTTCTTC. Protein product: CASSLGLAEGNEQFF.

The V call is TRBV18, the J call TRBJ1-1; D is unclear. The germline V gene has CDR1 KGHSH and CDR2 LQKENI. This CDR3 is 13 amino acids long. V was shortened by 5 bases and J by 1 base, with 8 bases between the two germline ends. CDR3 loop: CASSISRNTEAFF. The CDR3 DNA is TGTGCCAGCTCAATCAGCAGGAACACTGAAGCTTTCTTT. The variable domain in full, completed from reference TRBV18 and TRBJ1-1, reads NAGVMQNPRHLVRRRGQEARLRCSPMKGHSHVYWYRQLPEEGLKFMVYLQKENIIDESGMPKERFSAEFPKEGPSILRIQQVVRGDSAAYFCASSISRNTEAFFGQGTRLTVV.

This clonotype was seen a few times. The rearrangement uses TRBV11-3 and TRBJ2-5, with 8 bases lining up with TRBD2. The ends lost 4 bases at V and 2 bases at J; junction bases unmatched: 12. CDR1 is SGHNT and CDR2 is YENEEA in the germline V gene. The CDR3 has 17 amino acids. The CDR3 DNA sequence: TGTGCCAGCAGCTCCCTGGGAGCGGGAGCGGGGCAAGAGACCCAGTACTTC. Translation: CASSSLGAGAGQETQYF.

This rearrangement joins TRBV11-3 to TRBJ1-1; TRBD1 agrees at 7 bases. The CDR3 is made up of 13 amino acids. V lost 5 bases to trimming and J lost 6 bases; unmatched junction nucleotides: 6. Germline lookup yields CDR1 SGHNT and CDR2 YENEEA. The CDR3 DNA reads as TGTGCCAGCAGCCCCGACAGGGCGGCTGAAGCTTTCTTT. Translation gives CASSPDRAAEAFF.

The genes are TRBV5-1 and TRBJ2-7; D call uncertain. V lost 0 bases, J lost 0 bases, and 10 bases lay in between. CDR1 is SGHRS, CDR2 YFSETQ, per germline. This CDR3 spans 15 amino acids. The CDR3 region is CASSLGDPSSYEQYF. The DNA of the CDR3 is TGCGCCAGCAGCTTGGGCGACCCCAGCTCCTACGAGCAGTACTTC.

In its sample, this clonotype was seen a few times. This chain connects TRBV6-5 to TRBJ2-1, with D possibly being TRBD2 (5 bases). The CDR3 has 12 residues. V lost 8 bases to trimming and J lost 5 bases, with 10 bases between them. Germline assignment: CDR1 MNHEY and CDR2 SVGAGI. CDR3 protein: CASGSQDNEQFF. CDR3 nucleotide sequence: TGTGCCAGCGGGAGTCAGGACAATGAGCAGTTCTTC.

This clonotype was observed a handful of times. The rearrangement links TRBV6-2 or TRBV6-3 to TRBJ2-1; TRBD2 matches at 10 bases. V trimming: 6 bases; J trimming: 9 bases; junction bases outside the gene matches: 8. The CDR3 contains 14 residues. Germline assignment: CDR1 MNHEY and CDR2 SVGEGT. CDR3 loop: CASRIASGGGEQFF. The DNA for the CDR3 is TGTGCCAGCAGAATAGCTAGCGGGGGCGGTGAGCAGTTCTTC.

This clonotype was counted only a few times. The chain has TRBV12-3 or TRBV12-4 and TRBJ2-7, with 9 bases aligning to TRBD1. CDR3 length: 13 amino acids. V dropped 4 bases and J dropped 6; count of bases not matched to a gene: 4. CDR3 sequence reads: CASSSGTGSEQYF. DNA of the CDR3: TGTGCCAGCAGTTCAGGGACAGGGTCCGAGCAGTACTTC.

This clonotype has at least ten counts. The chain has TRBV7-9 and TRBJ1-4; 10 bases fit TRBD1. There are 14 residues in the CDR3. Trimming at V came to 6 bases and at J to 5 bases, leaving 3 bases not matched to a gene. Germline V gives CDR1 SEHNR, CDR2 FQNEAQ (reference sequence). CDR3 sequence (DNA): TGTGCCAGCAGTCCGGGACAGGGGAATGAAAAACTGTTTTTT. Protein product: CASSPGQGNEKLFF.

V is TRBV7-2 and J is TRBJ2-5; D possibly matches TRBD1 or TRBD2 (5 bases each). Germline V gene sequence: CDR1 SGHTA, CDR2 FQGNSA. Trimming removed 3 bases at V and 3 bases at J, with 11 bases between. The CDR3 has 14 amino acids. CDR3 sequence (DNA): TGTGCCAGCAGCTTCCGGGACCAAAAAGAGACCCAGTACTTC. Translating gives CASSFRDQKETQYF.

There are a few counts of this clonotype. This chain uses TRBV12-3 or TRBV12-4 with TRBJ1-1, with D possibly TRBD1 on 6 matching bases. Trimming took off 5 bases at V and 1 base at J, with 11 bases between the two ends. This CDR3 is 14 amino acids long. The DNA for the CDR3 is TGTGCCAGCAGTGGGGGCAGTGAGAACACTGAAGCTTTCTTT. This gives the protein CASSGGSENTEAFF.

This chain connects TRBV20-1 to TRBJ2-5; D is possibly TRBD2 (6 bases). The length of the CDR3 is 14 residues. The germline V and J ends were trimmed by 0 bases and 4 bases, with 12 bases remaining between them. Germline-derived CDR1 and CDR2 are DFQATT and SNEGSKA (reference sequence). In nucleotides, the CDR3 is TGCAGTGCTAGAGATCGGGGTAGCGGAGAGACCCAGTACTTC. Translation: CSARDRGSGETQYF.

This clonotype came up a few times. This chain connects TRBV7-9 to TRBJ2-1; 13 positions agree with TRBD2. V was clipped by 3 bases and J by 8 bases; unmatched bases: 7. CDR1 is SEHNR and CDR2 is FQNEAQ in the germline V gene (reference sequence). This CDR3 is built from 16 residues. CDR3 sequence: CASSFWTSGSFYEQFF. DNA of the CDR3: TGTGCCAGCAGCTTCTGGACTAGCGGGAGCTTCTATGAGCAGTTCTTC.

The chain couples TRBV28 to TRBJ2-1, with 7 nucleotides matching TRBD1. The CDR3 consists of 15 residues. CDR1 and CDR2 (germline): MDHEN, SYDVKM. With 5 bases clipped from V and 6 bases from J, the junction kept 10 bases outside the gene matches. The CDR3 bases are TGTGCCAGCAGTACAACAGGGGTTTACTTCAATGAGCAGTTCTTC. It is translated as CASSTTGVYFNEQFF.

The chain links TRBV6-1 to TRBJ2-1; 7 bases are shared with TRBD1. This CDR3 is built from 15 residues. CDR1 and CDR2 from the germline V gene are MNHNS and SASEGT. The junction had 11 bases not matched to a gene; V was cut back by 7 bases and J by 5 bases. The CDR3 DNA reads as TGTGCCAGCACTCGGGACAGTTGGGGCCACAATGAGCAGTTCTTC. This codes for CASTRDSWGHNEQFF.

The V and J genes are TRBV10-3 and TRBJ2-7; tentative D call: TRBD1 (5 bases). The CDR3 contains 12 residues. CDR1 is ENHRY, CDR2 SYGVKD, per germline. The V and J ends lost 2 bases and 6 bases respectively, with 8 bases between them. The CDR3 spells CAISETQGEQYF. DNA for the CDR3: TGTGCCATCAGTGAGACCCAGGGCGAGCAGTACTTC.

This sequence joins TRBV7-8 and TRBJ1-5; 11 bases are a match to TRBD1. Trimming removed 4 bases from V and 4 bases from J; junction bases left unmatched: 6. Germline V gives CDR1 SGHVS, CDR2 FQNEAQ. The CDR3 has 16 residues. The CDR3 DNA is TGTGCCAGCAGCTCAGGGACAGGGGGTCTGAATCAGCCCCAGCATTTT. It codes for CASSSGTGGLNQPQHF.

This clonotype was picked up a small number of times. V is TRBV7-9 and J is TRBJ1-5; D gene unclear. Germline loops: CDR1 SEHNR, CDR2 FQNEAQ (reference sequence). This CDR3 spans 15 amino acids. The ends were cut back, 4 bases at V and 7 bases at J, with 17 bases in the middle. The CDR3 protein is CASSSSGEGGQPQHF. The DNA of the CDR3 is TGTGCCAGCAGCTCCTCAGGTGAGGGCGGACAGCCCCAGCATTTT.

This clonotype was found a few times. V usage is TRBV10-3 and J usage is TRBJ1-2; D call uncertain. The CDR3 spans 14 residues. CDR1 is ENHRY, CDR2 SYGVKD, per germline. V lost 0 bases, J lost 3 bases, and 8 bases lay in between. In DNA form, the CDR3 reads TGTGCCATCAGTGAGTCGGAGACACACTATGGCTACACCTTC. As protein: CAISESETHYGYTF.

This clonotype was counted only a few times. The genes are TRBV30 and TRBJ1-2; 8 bases agree with TRBD1. After removal of 0 bases from V and 5 bases from J, the junction contained 11 bases not matched to a gene. Germline lookup yields CDR1 GTSNPN and CDR2 SVGIG (reference sequence). This CDR3 region has 16 residues. CDR3 amino acids: CAWSVQGSGQVYGYTF. CDR3 nucleotides: TGTGCCTGGAGTGTACAGGGGTCGGGACAGGTATATGGCTACACCTTC.

In this sample, this clonotype turned up a few times. This CDR3 reads CASSVEGGRGNEQFF. The DNA for the CDR3 is TGTGCCAGCAGCGTAGAGGGGGGACGCGGGAATGAGCAGTTCTTC. This chain uses TRBV9 with TRBJ2-1; D is possibly TRBD1 or TRBD2 (6 bases each). V was shortened by 0 bases and J by 7 bases, with 14 bases between the two germline ends. The length of the CDR3 is 15 residues. Looked up from germline, CDR1 is SGDLS and CDR2 is YYNGEE.

This clonotype was detected a few times. The CDR3 coding sequence is TGTGCCAGCAGCTTAATTGGACTAGCGGGAGGGCCCGCGTTCTTC. It is translated as CASSLIGLAGGPAFF. The chain joins TRBV7-3 to TRBJ2-1, with TRBD2 matching 15 bases. After removal of 1 base from V and 15 bases from J, the junction contained 7 bases not matched to a gene. Germline V gives CDR1 SGHTA, CDR2 FQGTGA. This CDR3 has 15 amino acids.

This rearrangement joins TRBV28 to TRBJ2-2; 12 bases agree with TRBD2. CDR3 length: 16 amino acids. Trimming took 7 bases from V and 6 from J; bases not matched to a gene: 9. Germline CDR1 reads MDHEN; CDR2 reads SYDVKM. The CDR3 region is CASTDGLAGMAGELFF. The CDR3 DNA is TGTGCCAGCACGGACGGACTAGCGGGAATGGCCGGGGAGCTGTTTTTT.

The table lists this clonotype with a few counts. The genes are TRBV30 and TRBJ2-3, with D possibly TRBD1 on 6 matching bases. The CDR3 sequence is 16 residues long. V was cut by 2 bases and J by 4 bases, with 19 bases left in between. CDR1 and CDR2 from the germline V gene are GTSNPN and SVGIG (reference sequence). CDR3 loop: CAWSPKTGSLADTQYF. CDR3 DNA sequence: TGTGCCTGGAGTCCGAAAACAGGGAGTCTTGCAGATACGCAGTATTTT.

This chain uses TRBV20-1 with TRBJ2-3; D not certain. Between the trimmed V and J ends, which lost 1 base and 0 bases, there was a span of 5 bases. The CDR3 has 13 residues. Germline CDR1 is DFQATT and CDR2 is SNEGSKA (reference sequence). The CDR3 reads CSARVTSTDTQYF. CDR3 nucleotides: TGCAGTGCTAGAGTAACTAGCACAGATACGCAGTATTTT.

This clonotype was detected a few times. V is TRBV29-1 and J is TRBJ2-5; the match to TRBD1 covers 7 bases. This CDR3 contains 15 residues. The V gene's germline CDR1 is SQVTM and CDR2 ANQGSEA. J gave up 9 bases and V 0 bases, and 13 bases lay outside the gene matches. CDR3: CSVEDRDSTKRAQYF. The CDR3 DNA is TGCAGCGTTGAAGATCGGGACAGCACCAAGAGGGCCCAGTACTTC.